These 27 T cell receptor beta chains share one sample of origin, sequenced in a study of lymphopenia after photon versus proton radiotherapy. Generated by immunoSEQ multiplex PCR, the TCRdb table keeps only in-frame clones and is missing some. This table holds around 66,000 clones, around 87% found once. This material consisted of peripheral blood, taken from a patient treated with photon-based radiotherapy. The receptors here all came from a middle-aged man with gastric cancer.

The CDR3 reads CASSPSGGGLYEQYF. CDR3 coding DNA: TGTGCCAGCTCACCCTCCGGGGGCGGCTTGTACGAGCAGTACTTC. This rearrangement joins TRBV18 to TRBJ2-7; D tentatively reads TRBD1 or TRBD2 (6 bases each). Trimming shortened V by 3 bases and J by 4 bases, and 16 bases separated the two germline ends. The CDR3 totals 15 residues. Germline CDR1 is KGHSH and CDR2 is LQKENI. The full variable domain, with the rest looked up from reference TRBV18 and TRBJ2-7, is NAGVMQNPRHLVRRRGQEARLRCSPMKGHSHVYWYRQLPEEGLKFMVYLQKENIIDESGMPKERFSAEFPKEGPSILRIQQVVRGDSAAYFCASSPSGGGLYEQYFGPGTRLTVT.

The CDR3 reads CASSETQGSGQPQHF. The CDR3 DNA reads as TGTGCCAGCAGTGAAACACAAGGCTCGGGTCAGCCCCAGCATTTT. The chain recombines TRBV2 with TRBJ1-5; D gene ambiguous. Germline values: CDR1 SNHLY, CDR2 FYNNEI. The CDR3 contains 15 residues. The V gene lost 2 bases and the J gene lost 6 bases, with 14 bases spanning the gap.

This chain connects TRBV7-3 to TRBJ2-3; TRBD2 is a possible D gene (6 bases). This CDR3 region has 14 residues. V was pared by 5 bases and J by 2 bases, with 11 bases between. CDR1 and CDR2 (germline): SGHTA, FQGTGA. This CDR3 is CASSQRDFTDTQYF. The CDR3 DNA sequence: TGTGCCAGCAGCCAAAGGGACTTCACAGATACGCAGTATTTT.

The chain has TRBV11-1 and TRBJ2-7; 7 bases are a match to TRBD1. Looked up from germline, CDR1 is SGHAT and CDR2 is FQDESV (reference sequence). V shed 2 bases, J shed 5 bases, and the junction held 3 bases outside the gene matches. The CDR3 consists of 13 residues. CDR3 loop: CASSLPGGHEQYF. CDR3 sequence (DNA): TGTGCCAGCAGCTTACCAGGGGGTCACGAGCAGTACTTC.

The rearrangement uses TRBV7-9 and TRBJ1-1, with 9 bases identical to TRBD1. This CDR3 contains 14 residues. From germline, CDR1 is SEHNR and CDR2 FQNEAQ (reference sequence). J was trimmed by 10 bases and V by 7 bases; bases with no gene match: 13. CDR3 amino acids: CASNPDRGIPSAFF. CDR3 nucleotides: TGTGCCAGCAATCCGGACAGGGGAATCCCGTCAGCTTTCTTT. Full variable domain (rest looked up from reference TRBV7-9 and TRBJ1-1): DTGVSQNPRHKITKRGQNVTFRCDPISEHNRLYWYRQTLGQGPEFLTYFQNEAQLEKSRLLSDRFSAERPKGSFSTLEIQRTEQGDSAMYLCASNPDRGIPSAFFGQGTRLTVV.

This clone occurred a few times. The chain combines TRBV4-3 with TRBJ1-2, with D uncertain. The CDR3 has 16 amino acids. Germline CDR1 LGHNA, CDR2 YSLEER. V was cut by 0 bases and J by 4 bases, with 15 bases left in between. The DNA for the CDR3 is TGCGCCAGCAGCCAAGATCGAGCGGGAGGGTCCTATGGCTACACCTTC. This sequence encodes CASSQDRAGGSYGYTF.

This chain links TRBV4-2 with TRBJ2-1; the D gene is possibly TRBD1 (6 bases). Per germline, CDR1 LGHNA and CDR2 YNFKEQ. V was shortened by 0 bases and J by 8 bases, with 11 bases between the two germline ends. The CDR3 extends over 14 amino acids. CDR3: CASSQDRGWDEQFF. The CDR3 nucleotides read TGTGCCAGCAGCCAAGACAGGGGTTGGGATGAGCAGTTCTTC.

In its sample, this clone was seen once. V is TRBV7-9 and J is TRBJ1-2; possible D gene TRBD1, 5 bases. V shed 1 base and J shed 2 bases, with 20 bases lying between them. The germline CDR1 and CDR2 sequences are SEHNR and FQNEAQ (reference sequence). CDR3 length: 18 residues. CDR3 in amino acids: CASSLGFRRGVLNYGYTF. DNA for the CDR3: TGTGCCAGCAGCTTAGGGTTTCGGCGGGGGGTCTTAAACTATGGCTACACCTTC.

This rearrangement joins TRBV7-3 to TRBJ1-1; 7 bases align to TRBD1. Germline lookup yields CDR1 SGHTA and CDR2 FQGTGA. V lost 4 bases, J lost 1 base, and 3 bases stayed unmatched. The CDR3 has 14 residues. Here the CDR3 DNA reads TGTGCCAGCAGCTCCGGGACAGCGAACACTGAAGCTTTCTTT. Its translation: CASSSGTANTEAFF.

The chain links TRBV6-6 to TRBJ2-5, with 9 bases identical to TRBD1. The CDR3 is 14 residues long. Looked up from germline, CDR1 is MNHNY and CDR2 is SVGAGI (reference sequence). V was clipped by 6 bases and J by 5 bases; unmatched bases: 7. Written as DNA, the CDR3 is TGTGCCAGCAGCCAAGGGACAGGGAGGGAGACCCAGTACTTC. Its protein product is CASSQGTGRETQYF.

The chain uses TRBV4-3 and TRBJ2-7; D is unclear. V lost 4 bases and J lost 6, with 13 bases in between. Looked up from germline, CDR1 is LGHNA and CDR2 is YSLEER. The CDR3 has 13 residues. Written as DNA, the CDR3 is TGCGCCAGCAGCCGTCGAATGCTCGGCGAGCAGTACTTC. This encodes CASSRRMLGEQYF.

This clone was detected only a few times. The chain couples TRBV9 to TRBJ1-2; no definite D call. Germline V gives CDR1 SGDLS, CDR2 YYNGEE. The CDR3 runs 12 residues. Deletions cut 6 bases from V and 4 bases from J, with 10 bases between. The CDR3: CASTGGPYGYTF. For the CDR3, the DNA is TGTGCCAGCACCGGAGGACCCTATGGCTACACCTTC.

This chain joins TRBV10-3 and TRBJ1-2, with 10 positions matching TRBD1. V shed 7 bases and J 3 bases; nucleotides not matched to a gene: 2. Germline CDR1 ENHRY, CDR2 SYGVKD. The CDR3 is 13 residues long. The CDR3 is CAITGTGDYGYTF. DNA for the CDR3: TGTGCCATCACTGGGACAGGGGACTATGGCTACACCTTC.

V usage is TRBV30 and J usage is TRBJ1-2; a possible D gene is TRBD1 (5 bases). Per germline, CDR1 GTSNPN and CDR2 SVGIG (reference sequence). The CDR3 sequence is 11 residues long. The V and J ends lost 4 bases and 4 bases respectively, with 7 bases between them. CDR3 in DNA: TGTGCCTGGACGGGGGGCTATGGCTACACCTTC. This gives the protein CAWTGGYGYTF.

The V gene is TRBV21-1, the J gene TRBJ1-5; the D call of TRBD1 is as the table states it, not checked on the DNA. TRBV21-1 is labeled a pseudogene. There are 14 residues in the CDR3. The CDR3 DNA is TGTGCCAGGGGTATCAGGGATGGCAATCAGCCCCAGCATTTT. Translating gives CARGIRDGNQPQHF.

The rearrangement links TRBV4-3 to TRBJ2-4, with D possibly TRBD1 on 6 matching bases. The CDR3 totals 13 residues. Germline CDR1 reads LGHNA; CDR2 reads YSLEER. V was clipped by 0 bases and J by 8 bases, with 8 bases between them. In nucleotides, the CDR3 is TGCGCCAGCAGCCAAGACAGGGGCCACATTCAGTACTTC. It specifies CASSQDRGHIQYF.

This clone showed up just once. The rearrangement links TRBV30 to TRBJ1-4, with TRBD1 matching 9 bases. CDR1 is GTSNPN, CDR2 SVGIG, per germline (reference sequence). The CDR3 sequence is 15 residues long. V shed 5 bases, J shed 6 bases, and the junction held 10 bases outside the gene matches. The CDR3 sequence: CAWQTGQGTDEKLFF. Here the CDR3 DNA reads TGTGCCTGGCAAACGGGACAGGGTACGGATGAAAAACTGTTTTTT.

This chain connects TRBV7-9 to TRBJ1-1, with D perhaps TRBD1 (6 bases). The ends were cut back, 5 bases at V and 8 bases at J, with 18 bases in the middle. CDR1 and CDR2 from the germline V gene are SEHNR and FQNEAQ (reference sequence). This CDR3 has 14 residues. This CDR3 reads CASSRSGWGREAFF. CDR3 nucleotide sequence: TGTGCCAGCAGCCGGAGCGGGTGGGGGCGCGAAGCTTTCTTT.

This rearrangement joins TRBV7-9 to TRBJ1-2; D gene unclear. The V end lost 8 bases, the J end lost 7 bases, and 23 bases lay between the germline ends. CDR3 length: 15 residues. Germline values: CDR1 SEHNR, CDR2 FQNEAQ (reference sequence). DNA for the CDR3: TGTGCCAGCCCCTCTTCCGGGAAAGAAGGTGGTGGCTACACCTTC. This sequence encodes CASPSSGKEGGGYTF.

This clone was detected once. The genes are TRBV7-9 and TRBJ2-1, with 9 bases aligning to TRBD1. Germline V gene sequence: CDR1 SEHNR, CDR2 FQNEAQ (reference sequence). V lost 7 bases, J lost 5 bases, and 3 bases stayed unmatched. This CDR3 comprises 13 residues. The CDR3 region has the DNA TGTGCCAGCATCCGGACAGGGGACAATGAGCAGTTCTTC. It codes for CASIRTGDNEQFF.

The chain is built from TRBV21-1 and TRBJ2-7; TRBD1 is the table's D call, not checked against the DNA. TRBV21-1 is termed a pseudogene. The CDR3 has 16 residues. The CDR3 DNA is TGTGCCAGCAGCAAAAATGGTACTACAGGGTTATACGAGCAGTACTTC. It specifies CASSKNGTTGLYEQYF.

This CDR3 is CASSQARGGTEAFF. The CDR3 nucleotides are TGTGCCAGCAGCCAAGCCCGGGGGGGAACTGAAGCTTTCTTT. This sequence joins TRBV14 and TRBJ1-1; perhaps TRBD1 as D (5 bases). The CDR3 runs to 14 residues. Germline V CDR1 and CDR2: SGHDN, FVKESK. V dropped 1 base and J dropped 5 bases, with 11 bases sitting between them.

The table lists this clone with a few counts. The chain uses TRBV4-3 and TRBJ2-4, with D perhaps TRBD1 (5 bases). The V gene's germline CDR1 is LGHNA and CDR2 YSLEER. The CDR3 totals 16 residues. With 0 bases removed from V and 8 bases from J, the gap between germline ends came to 17 bases. The CDR3: CASSQDKGRPVDIQYF. Here the CDR3 DNA reads TGCGCCAGCAGCCAAGATAAGGGGCGGCCCGTGGACATTCAGTACTTC.

The CDR3: CASKEGSNTGELFF. CDR3 bases: TGTGCCAGCAAGGAGGGGTCGAACACCGGGGAGCTGTTTTTT. V and J are TRBV2 and TRBJ2-2, with a possible D match to TRBD2 (6 bases). V was trimmed by 7 bases and J by 0 bases, leaving 9 bases between them. This CDR3 contains 14 residues. Germline CDR1 and CDR2: SNHLY and FYNNEI.

CDR3 amino acids: CASSPPTSGAVGEQFF. The CDR3, as DNA: TGTGCCAGCAGCCCCCCGACTAGCGGGGCCGTGGGTGAGCAGTTCTTC. The chain joins TRBV6-6 to TRBJ2-1; 11 nucleotides line up with TRBD2. The trim removed 6 bases at V and 9 bases at J, leaving 13 bases unmatched. This CDR3 region has 16 residues. Germline CDR1 and CDR2: MNHNY and SVGAGI (reference sequence).

V is TRBV6-1 and J is TRBJ2-1; perhaps D is TRBD1 or TRBD2 (5 bases each). The CDR3 loop spans 16 amino acids. Germline CDR1 MNHNS, CDR2 SASEGT. Trimming removed 1 base at V and 1 base at J, with 11 bases between. DNA for the CDR3: TGTGCCAGCAGTGAAGTCGGGGCAGGGTCCTACAATGAGCAGTTCTTC. Translating gives CASSEVGAGSYNEQFF.

The rearrangement links TRBV12-5 to TRBJ1-4; no clear D gene. Trimming removed 3 bases from V and 2 bases from J, with 4 bases in between. Germline V CDR1 and CDR2: LGHNT, FRNRAP. CDR3 size: 13 residues. The CDR3 bases are TGTGCTAGTGGTTTTCCGACTAATGAAAAACTGTTTTTT. Amino acid sequence: CASGFPTNEKLFF.